The clone carrying this T cell receptor beta chain appeared a few times. Germline loops: CDR1 SGHRS, CDR2 YFSETQ. The CDR3 covers 12 residues. Trimming stripped 4 bases from V and 6 bases from J, with 9 bases between. Preparation of the TCRbeta library was carried out with unique molecular identifiers. TCRdb used MiXCR to reprocess the PCR reads, holding one entry per CDR3 protein. This table has roughly 200,000 distinct CDR3 sequences, approximately 10% appearing once. This specimen comes from a study of T-cell reconstitution after alpha-beta-depleted transplantation in children. This clonotype originated in a human donor who donated a stem cell graft to a child with acute lymphoblastic leukemia. The chain couples TRBV5-1 to TRBJ2-3; D unresolved. Sequencing was performed on PBMCs from the stem cell graft donor, taken from the stem cell graft. The CDR3 protein is CASSLIPDTQYF. The CDR3 region has the DNA TGCGCCAGCAGCCTAATCCCGGATACGCAGTATTTT. Looking up the rest from reference TRBV5-1 and TRBJ2-3 gives the full variable domain: KAGVTQTPRYLIKTRGQQVTLSCSPISGHRSVSWYQQTPGQGLQFLFEYFSETQRNKGNFPGRFSGRQFSNSRSEMNVSTLELGDSALYLCASSLIPDTQYFGPGTRLTVL.